The 21 T cell receptor beta chains in this list originate from one sample, sequenced in a study of radiotherapy plus CTLA-4 blockade in lung cancer. Clones were sequenced by immunoSEQ multiplex PCR, and TCRdb holds only the in-frame ones, with some missing. The table has more than 12,000 clones, about 71% seen once; the top ten hold 46%. The sequencing here drew on peripheral blood, taken from a patient treated with radiotherapy plus ipilimumab. The source is a human donor with non-small cell lung cancer whose response to radiotherapy plus ipilimumab could not be evaluated.

This chain uses TRBV9 with TRBJ1-1; no firm D call. Germline assignment: CDR1 SGDLS and CDR2 YYNGEE. This CDR3 contains 14 residues. Trimming shortened V by 5 bases and J by 10 bases, and 21 bases separated the two germline ends. CDR3 nucleotide sequence: TGTGCCAGCAGTTCAGGTGCCATTCTTTTGCCAGCTTTCTTT. Its protein product is CASSSGAILLPAFF.

The chain joins TRBV6-1 to TRBJ1-2; 8 bases fit TRBD1. Trimming took 5 bases from V and 8 from J; bases not matched to a gene: 13. The CDR3 loop spans 15 amino acids. The germline V gene has CDR1 MNHNS and CDR2 SASEGT. CDR3 nucleotide sequence: TGTGCCAGCAGTCCGTGGACAGGGATAGCGGTGGGCTACACCTTC. This encodes CASSPWTGIAVGYTF.

A few counts support this clone. The rearrangement uses TRBV11-2 and TRBJ1-4; the D gene is possibly TRBD1 (6 bases). In germline, CDR1 is SGHAT, CDR2 FQNNGV. The CDR3 extends over 15 amino acids. V was pared by 5 bases and J by 4 bases, with 14 bases between. The DNA of the CDR3 is TGTGCCAGCAGCGCCTGGACAGCCCTTAATGAAAAACTGTTTTTT. This sequence encodes CASSAWTALNEKLFF.

The chain links TRBV9 to TRBJ1-2; 11 bases map to TRBD1. CDR3 length equals 16 residues. The germline gives CDR1 SGDLS, CDR2 YYNGEE. The ends lost 0 bases at V and 8 bases at J; junction bases unmatched: 9. CDR3 amino acids: CASSVDWTGGSEGYTF. DNA for the CDR3: TGTGCCAGCAGCGTAGACTGGACAGGGGGCTCGGAGGGCTACACCTTC.

The rearrangement joins TRBV2 to TRBJ1-1; D may be TRBD1 (6 bases). This CDR3 contains 14 residues. Trimming cost V 8 bases and J 5 bases, with 18 bases left between them. Per the germline V gene, CDR1 is SNHLY and CDR2 is FYNNEI. The CDR3 DNA reads as TGTGCCAGCGCCAGTGCAGGGGCGTATACTGAAGCTTTCTTT. Translating it yields CASASAGAYTEAFF.

The rearrangement links TRBV2 to TRBJ1-4; D is unclear. The CDR3 contains 14 residues. V was pared by 6 bases and J by 0 bases, with 8 bases between. The germline V gene encodes CDR1 SNHLY and CDR2 FYNNEI. Here the CDR3 reads CASRERSTNEKLFF. Written as DNA, the CDR3 is TGTGCCAGCAGGGAGAGATCAACTAATGAAAAACTGTTTTTT.

The chain recombines TRBV2 with TRBJ2-5, with no clear D. Germline lookup yields CDR1 SNHLY and CDR2 FYNNEI. Trimming cost V 7 bases and J 5 bases, with 11 bases left between them. CDR3 length: 12 residues. In nucleotides, the CDR3 is TGTGCCAGCAACTCGCGCTCGGAGACCCAGTACTTC. Amino acids: CASNSRSETQYF. The complete variable domain, with remaining parts taken from reference TRBV2 and TRBJ2-5, reads EPEVTQTPSHQVTQMGQEVILRCVPISNHLYFYWYRQILGQKVEFLVSFYNNEISEKSEIFDDQFSVERPDGSNFTLKIRSTKLEDSAMYFCASNSRSETQYFGPGTRLLVL.

The chain is built from TRBV5-1 and TRBJ2-3; 14 bases are shared with TRBD2. After removal of 4 bases from V and 5 bases from J, the junction contained 3 bases not matched to a gene. The CDR3 contains 15 residues. Germline V gives CDR1 SGHRS, CDR2 YFSETQ. The CDR3 protein is CASSRLAGGKDTQYF. DNA of the CDR3: TGCGCCAGCAGCCGACTAGCGGGGGGGAAAGATACGCAGTATTTT.

The CDR3 protein is CASSPLDRLAKNIQYF. The DNA of the CDR3 is TGTGCCAGCTCGCCATTGGACAGACTAGCCAAAAACATTCAGTACTTC. The rearrangement uses TRBV18 and TRBJ2-4; D is perhaps TRBD1 (6 bases). This CDR3 spans 16 amino acids. Germline CDR1 KGHSH, CDR2 LQKENI. The V end was cut by 6 bases, the J end by 0 bases, with 15 bases between.

The chain links TRBV4-3 to TRBJ2-1; D is perhaps TRBD1 (6 bases). CDR3 length equals 16 residues. From germline, CDR1 is LGHNA and CDR2 YSLEER. V lost 2 bases to trimming and J lost 6 bases, with 17 bases between them. The CDR3 protein is CASSQRTGNGGNEQFF. The CDR3 nucleotides are TGCGCCAGCAGCCAACGAACAGGGAACGGAGGCAATGAGCAGTTCTTC.

CDR3 DNA sequence: TGTGCCAGTAGTATGCGGACAGGGGCAGGATCACCCCTCCACTTT. It is translated as CASSMRTGAGSPLHF. This chain connects TRBV19 to TRBJ1-6, with 9 bases aligning to TRBD1. This CDR3 region has 15 residues. V gave up 3 bases and J gave up 10 bases; unmatched junction bases: 7. Germline CDR1 and CDR2: LNHDA and SQIVND (reference sequence).

The chain is built from TRBV13 and TRBJ1-2, with D perhaps TRBD1 (5 bases). The CDR3 is made up of 14 amino acids. The V gene lost 2 bases and the J gene lost 4 bases, with 11 bases spanning the gap. CDR1 and CDR2 (germline): PRHDT, FYEKMQ (reference sequence). CDR3 sequence (DNA): TGTGCCAGCAGCTTAAAGGGGTCGGTCTATGGCTACACCTTC. Its translation is CASSLKGSVYGYTF. The entire variable domain, with the rest obtained from reference TRBV13 and TRBJ1-2, is as follows: AAGVIQSPRHLIKEKRETATLKCYPIPRHDTVYWYQQGPGQDPQFLISFYEKMQSDKGSIPDRFSAQQFSDYHSELNMSSLELGDSALYFCASSLKGSVYGYTFGSGTRLTVV.

The V and J genes are TRBV10-3 and TRBJ1-1; TRBD1 agrees at 7 bases. The CDR3 sequence is 14 residues long. The V gene's germline CDR1 is ENHRY and CDR2 SYGVKD. The junction had 4 bases not matched to a gene; V was cut back by 6 bases and J by 0 bases. This CDR3 is CAISGQEMNTEAFF. The CDR3 DNA sequence: TGTGCCATCAGCGGACAGGAGATGAACACTGAAGCTTTCTTT.

The CDR3, as DNA: TGTGCCAGCAGCTCCCGGGACAGGGGAGAGACCCAGTACTTC. It is translated as CASSSRDRGETQYF. The chain combines TRBV11-2 with TRBJ2-5; 10 bases fit TRBD1. Trimming cost V 4 bases and J 4 bases; bases outside gene matches: 3. The CDR3 is 14 residues long. CDR1 SGHAT and CDR2 FQNNGV come from the germline V gene.

This chain connects TRBV7-2 to TRBJ1-3; D is undetermined. V was clipped by 2 bases and J by 4 bases, with 12 bases between them. CDR1 is SGHTA and CDR2 is FQGNSA in the germline V gene. The CDR3 length is 15 residues. The CDR3 DNA follows: TGTGCCAGCAGCTTAAGTTCAGTGTCCGGAAACACCATATATTTT. It codes for CASSLSSVSGNTIYF.

This chain connects TRBV6-1 to TRBJ1-2; D ambiguous. Trimming left V 4 bases short and J 2 bases short, with 8 bases between. The CDR3 spans 13 residues. CDR1 MNHNS and CDR2 SASEGT come from the germline V gene. The CDR3 region has the DNA TGTGCCAGCAGTGTGCAGAAAAACTATGGCTACACCTTC. It specifies CASSVQKNYGYTF.

The rearrangement uses TRBV5-4 and TRBJ1-2; 8 bases line up with TRBD1. J gave up 8 bases and V 3 bases, and 6 bases lay outside the gene matches. This CDR3 is 13 amino acids long. Germline loops: CDR1 SGHNT, CDR2 YYREEE (reference sequence). In nucleotides, the CDR3 is TGTGCCAGCAGCTCCGGACAGGGCTCAGGCTACACCTTC. It encodes CASSSGQGSGYTF.

About this clone: At one end the junction does not follow the germline gene, possibly because of a read error. This sequence joins TRBV7-7 and TRBJ2-7; D might be TRBD2 (5 bases). The CDR3 has 15 residues. From germline, CDR1 is SSHAT and CDR2 FNYEAQ (reference sequence). The CDR3 DNA follows: TGTGCTAGCAGCTTAGCCCGGGGAGCTGGCTACGAGCAGTACTTC. Translating it yields CASSLARGAGYEQYF.

The J gene is TRBJ1-2, the V gene TRBV19; D is perhaps TRBD1 (5 bases). CDR3 length equals 15 residues. Germline lookup yields CDR1 LNHDA and CDR2 SQIVND (reference sequence). The V end lost 3 bases, the J end lost 2 bases, and 13 bases lay between the germline ends. CDR3 coding DNA: TGTGCCAGTAGTATGGGCAGGGAATCCAACTATGGCTACACCTTC. It encodes CASSMGRESNYGYTF.

This clone showed up just a few times. The gene calls are TRBV7-2 and TRBJ2-2; D gene uncertain. The ends were cut back, 2 bases at V and 10 bases at J, with 5 bases in the middle. Germline loops: CDR1 SGHTA, CDR2 FQGNSA. This CDR3 has 11 residues. Here the CDR3 DNA reads TGTGCCAGCAGCTTATTAGAGGAGCTGTTTTTT. Residues: CASSLLEELFF.

The chain carries TRBV29-1 and TRBJ1-2, with 8 bases aligning to TRBD1. V lost 3 bases and J lost 6; bases outside the gene matches: 12. Per germline, CDR1 SQVTM and CDR2 ANQGSEA. CDR3 length: 15 amino acids. CDR3 in amino acids: CSVEAGQGVTDGYTF. DNA of the CDR3: TGCAGCGTTGAGGCCGGACAGGGAGTAACGGATGGCTACACCTTC.